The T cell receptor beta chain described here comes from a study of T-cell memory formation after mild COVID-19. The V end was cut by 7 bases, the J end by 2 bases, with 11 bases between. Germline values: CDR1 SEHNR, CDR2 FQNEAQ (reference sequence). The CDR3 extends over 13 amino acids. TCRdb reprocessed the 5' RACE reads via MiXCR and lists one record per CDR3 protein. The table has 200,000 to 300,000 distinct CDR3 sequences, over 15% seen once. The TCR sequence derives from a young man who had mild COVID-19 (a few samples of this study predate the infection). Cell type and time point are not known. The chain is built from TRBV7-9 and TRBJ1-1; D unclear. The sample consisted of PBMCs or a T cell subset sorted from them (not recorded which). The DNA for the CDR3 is TGTGCCAGCACCCCGGGCCTAAACACTGAAGCTTTCTTT. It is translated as CASTPGLNTEAFF.